Detailed here is one T cell receptor beta chain. Its antigen is currently not known. No base quality values were provided; no much bigger clone lies one nucleotide off. This entry is derived from a study of cytotoxic CD8 clonotypes in ibrutinib-treated CLL (dated by TCRdb to the early 2020s). A note on the overall study: The cohort included roughly 15 treatment-naive and ten to eleven relapsed/refractory patients; 17 to 18 were IGHV unmutated. The response samples were drawn at a median of approximately twelve months into treatment, with a range of about 6 to 40 months. Every remission and progressive disease sample was obtained while ibrutinib was still being received by the patients. Samples averaged about 260,000 productive templates and 94,082 productive rearrangements. Partial responses were observed in approximately 24 patients and complete responses in 2; after a median follow-up of 68 months, remission was maintained in approximately 14 patients and progression was observed in about twelve. Of the approximately 86 participants in the trial, 26 had longitudinal samples available. Cryopreserved peripheral blood mononuclear cells were obtained before treatment, at response, and at either sustained remission or disease progression.

Each clonotype received, on average, about 9.7x coverage in deep resolution sequencing performed on a MiSeq, where the target depth lay between 1 in 1 million and 1 in 200,000 T cells. The immunoSEQ hsTCRB Kit was used to generate the TCR beta libraries. On the study's bioinformatics: Data were analyzed with ImmunoSEQ Data Assistant and ImmunoSEQ Analyzer, with V, D and J genes assigned per IMGT definitions. Clonality, with values ranging from 0 to 1, was calculated as one minus the normalized Shannon entropy of productive rearrangement frequencies. Only overrepresented clonotypes making up at least 0.05% of each patient's repertoire were included in the public clonotype analysis. About a dozen repertoires from age-matched healthy donors, obtained from immuneACCESS, served as clonality controls. Here the immuneACCESS table is served through TCRdb, limited to in-frame sequences with V and J called. Missing clones are a known gap in these copies; in checked studies unresolved V genes cover under half, and the rest lacks a known reason. The D gene and trimming were derived from the DNA, and the V and J assignments and clone size from that table. For this sample the table gives a few hundred thousand clones, of which 70% were detected only once. The ten top clones hold less than 20% of the sample.

Trimming takes 7 bases from V and 8 bases from J, and the germline ends sit 20 bases apart. For CDR1 and CDR2, the germline V gene lists SQVTM and ANQGSEA. From cysteine to phenylalanine, the CDR3 is 13 amino acids long. Solely the CDR3 DNA is kept, with 39 bases framed from the first base. What the authors observed across the whole study: An increase in clonality was observed at ibrutinib response, with clonality remaining stable during sustained remission and falling back toward baseline at progression. Baseline clonality exceeded that of age-matched healthy donors and correlated strongly with circulating CD8+ T-cell counts. Public clonotypes were rare and either shrank or stayed stable during treatment, and the rise in clonality at ibrutinib response reflected expansion of private clonotypes. Sustained-remission and progressing patients did not have matched sampling times, and lymph node repertoires were not examined.

Reading the label with the study, this specimen's time point is: 20 to 30 months on ibrutinib. For TCR beta library preparation, approximately 2 micrograms of genomic DNA were isolated from cryopreserved PBMCs. Longitudinal blood samples from CLL patients receiving ibrutinib monotherapy were subjected to high-throughput TCR beta sequencing. The patients were enrolled in a single-center, open-label phase 2 trial of ibrutinib monotherapy. The chain was built from TRBV29-1 and TRBJ1-2; TRBD1 is a possible D gene, resting on 6 matching bases. This sample comprised PBMCs, obtained after 24 months of ibrutinib treatment. The clonotype originates from a human donor with chronic lymphocytic leukemia. The DNA sequence is given as TGCAGCGCCGGGGGCGGACCGCCGGGAGGCTACACCTTC. This codes for CSAGGGPPGGYTF.